In this sample, the clone carrying this T cell receptor (beta chain) turned up a few times. As originally analysed: Quantification of nucleated cells was approximated via reference gene primer amplification. Measured with immunoSEQ multiplex PCR; TCRdb has only the in-frame clones, and not every one. The V and J calls and the clone size are those of that table, but D and trimming were determined from the DNA. Of 140,000 to 150,000 clones listed, around 80% are singletons. This CDR3 comprises 12 residues. The V gene's germline CDR1 is LNHDA and CDR2 SQIVND (reference sequence). Trimming removed 7 bases from V and 4 bases from J, with 10 bases in between. This sample was included in a study of blood T cell repertoires in COVID-19. Study-wide background: The origin of the acute and convalescent COVID-19 samples was the United States, Italy and Spain. T cells, B-cell-depleted T cells, or PBMCs provided the cDNA or gDNA that served as material.

The material sequenced was peripheral blood. This sequence joins TRBV19 and TRBJ1-2, with D unclear. This TCR derives from a human donor with acute or convalescent COVID-19. The donor label of this sample is uncertain. The CDR3 loop is CASKERAYGYTF. The CDR3, as DNA: TGTGCCAGTAAGGAGCGGGCCTATGGCTACACCTTC.